This note documents a single TCR beta chain sequence. This specimen belongs to a study of blood T cells in healthy people across ages. The second PCR ran about 6 to 11 cycles with a sample-barcoded 5' primer and J-beta primers. TCRdb processed the 5' RACE reads anew with MiXCR; each CDR3 protein has one entry. Of roughly 900,000 distinct CDR3 sequences in the sample, 48% were seen once. The CDR3 is 14 amino acids. Trimming at V came to 4 bases and at J to 5 bases, leaving 7 bases not matched to a gene. Germline CDR1 and CDR2: MDHEN and SYDVKM. This TCR derives from a man aged 25-45 years in good health. The sample taken for sequencing was blood. The chain joins TRBV28 to TRBJ2-7; 8 positions match TRBD2. CDR3 in amino acids: CASSSGTRGHEQYF. The CDR3 bases are TGTGCCAGCAGTTCCGGGACTAGAGGGCACGAGCAGTACTTC. The full variable domain, its missing parts supplied by reference TRBV28 and TRBJ2-7, is DVKVTQSSRYLVKRTGEKVFLECVQDMDHENMFWYRQDPGLGLRLIYFSYDVKMKEKGDIPEGYSVSREKKERFSLILESASTNQTSMYLCASSSGTRGHEQYFGPGTRLTVT.